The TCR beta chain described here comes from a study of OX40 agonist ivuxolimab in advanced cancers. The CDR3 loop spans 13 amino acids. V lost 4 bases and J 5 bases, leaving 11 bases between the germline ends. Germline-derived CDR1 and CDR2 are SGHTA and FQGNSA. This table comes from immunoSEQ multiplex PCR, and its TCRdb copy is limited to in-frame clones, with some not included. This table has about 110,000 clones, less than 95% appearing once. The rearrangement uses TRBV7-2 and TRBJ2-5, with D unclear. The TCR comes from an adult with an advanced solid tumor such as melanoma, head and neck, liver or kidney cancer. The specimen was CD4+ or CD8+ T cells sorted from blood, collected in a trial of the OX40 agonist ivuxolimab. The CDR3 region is CASSSLFGETQYF. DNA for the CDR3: TGTGCCAGCAGCTCCCTCTTTGGGGAGACCCAGTACTTC. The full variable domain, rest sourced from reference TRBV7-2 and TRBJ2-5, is GAGVSQSPSNKVTEKGKDVELRCDPISGHTALYWYRQSLGQGLEFLIYFQGNSAPDKSGLPSDRFSAERTGGSVSTLTIQRTQQEDSAVYLCASSSLFGETQYFGPGTRLLVL.